This TCR beta chain was sequenced during a study of T cell clones after liver transplantation. Study background: Three of eight recipients were HCV-positive; others had non-autoimmune, non-viral indications.

J was trimmed by 6 bases and V by 4 bases; bases with no gene match: 7. The CDR3 spans 15 residues. The germline V gene has CDR1 SGHDT and CDR2 YYEEEE. Method: immunoSEQ multiplex PCR; TCRdb's copy keeps in-frame clones and lacks some. Of about 11,000 clones in the sample, 60% to 75% were seen once. Specimen: CD4+ T cells from blood, collected around 33 months after liver transplant. The genes are TRBV5-6 and TRBJ1-5; 10 nucleotides match TRBD1. The TCR comes from a human patient who received a liver transplant. The graft donor may account for some of the T cells. The CDR3: CASSTGQGLSQPQHF. CDR3 coding DNA: TGTGCCAGCAGCACGGGACAGGGGTTAAGTCAGCCCCAGCATTTT.